This entry lists 23 T cell receptor beta chains sequenced from one sample in a study of metastatic and nonmetastatic thyroid tumors (dated by TCRdb to 2018 to 2020). None of the patients had been given any treatment before thyroid surgery. The library was obtained by PCR. The instrument was an Illumina HiSeq 4000. The public reads were reprocessed in TCRdb via fastp at Q25 and MiXCR, keeping in-frame beta chains. This sample is represented by about 32,000 clones; roughly 21% of them were singletons. 6.5% to 8% of the sample lies in the top ten. Sequencing was carried out using blood. The receptors derive from a female donor with papillary thyroid cancer or a benign thyroid nodule (not recorded which). Some clones in this sample may be carry-over from other donors' samples.

By sample share, this clone is medium-sized. The V gene is TRBV5-5, the J gene TRBJ1-6; TRBD1 might be the D (6 bases). The germline CDR1 and CDR2 sequences are SGHKS and YYEKEE (reference sequence). CDR3 length equals 15 residues. The V end was cut by 0 bases, the J end by 6 bases, with 10 bases between. The CDR3 reads CASSLEQGLNSPLHF. The DNA for the CDR3 is TGTGCCAGCAGCTTGGAACAGGGTCTTAATTCACCCCTCCACTTT.

Concerning this clone itself: A read error may produce the germline difference seen at one junction end. This sequence joins TRBV7-9 and TRBJ1-1; unclear D gene. In germline, CDR1 is SEHNR, CDR2 FQNEAQ (reference sequence). The CDR3 runs to 12 residues. The CDR3 region has the DNA TGTGCCAGCAGCTTGGGTTTCGAAGAAGCTTCCTTT. It yields the protein CASSLGFEEASF.

This clone was observed many times. A clone one base away is much larger, so this may be a read error. The chain couples TRBV19 to TRBJ2-1; 7 bases fit TRBD2. CDR1 LNHDA and CDR2 SQIVND come from the germline V gene (reference sequence). The CDR3 extends over 15 amino acids. V lost 5 bases and J lost 8; bases outside the gene matches: 12. CDR3: CASSVGLSAWDEQFF. Here the CDR3 DNA reads TGTGCCAGTAGTGTGGGACTATCGGCCTGGGATGAGCAGTTCTTC.

The sample holds many counts of this clone. This sequence joins TRBV20-1 and TRBJ2-1; TRBD2 matches 12 bases. The CDR3 extends over 15 amino acids. Germline loops: CDR1 DFQATT, CDR2 SNEGSKA (reference sequence). J was trimmed by 4 bases and V by 3 bases; bases with no gene match: 4. As DNA, the CDR3 is TGCAGTGCTAGCCCTACTAGCGGGGGGTACAATGAGCAGTTCTTC. It codes for CSASPTSGGYNEQFF.

The chain recombines TRBV4-1 with TRBJ1-2; no definite D call. Germline V gene lookup returns CDR1 MGHRA and CDR2 YSYEKL. This CDR3 has 12 residues. Trimming left V 0 bases short and J 8 bases short, with 7 bases between. The CDR3 protein is CASSQEGWGYTF. CDR3 coding DNA: TGCGCCAGCAGCCAAGAAGGATGGGGCTACACCTTC.

This clone was counted a few times. The chain couples TRBV6-2 or TRBV6-3 to TRBJ2-2, with D perhaps matching TRBD1 (5 bases). Germline CDR1 reads MNHEY; CDR2 reads SVGEGT. Trimming removed 8 bases at V and 4 bases at J, with 17 bases between. This CDR3 is built from 15 residues. The CDR3: CASRRQGVGTGELFF. In DNA, the CDR3 is TGTGCCAGCCGAAGGCAGGGTGTGGGCACCGGGGAGCTGTTTTTT.

This clone was seen at least ten times. The chain couples TRBV5-8 to TRBJ2-4, with D hard to call. This CDR3 has 13 amino acids. The V end was cut by 0 bases, the J end by 6 bases, with 7 bases between. CDR1 is SGHTS, CDR2 YDEGEE, per germline. The CDR3 sequence is CASSLASPNIQYF. The CDR3 DNA reads as TGTGCCAGCAGCTTGGCCTCCCCAAACATTCAGTACTTC.

The chain recombines TRBV11-3 with TRBJ2-7; D uncertain. The CDR3 is 14 amino acids. Germline V gene data show CDR1 as SGHNT and CDR2 as YENEEA. The V gene lost 1 base and the J gene lost 1 base, with 8 bases spanning the gap. Here the CDR3 DNA reads TGTGCCAGCAGCTTAGCATACTGGTCCTACGAGCAGTACTTC. Encoded protein: CASSLAYWSYEQYF.

V and J are TRBV20-1 and TRBJ2-7; TRBD2 matches 7 bases. From germline, CDR1 is DFQATT and CDR2 SNEGSKA (reference sequence). The CDR3 consists of 16 residues. The junction had 14 bases not matched to a gene; V was cut back by 3 bases and J by 3 bases. Here the CDR3 DNA reads TGCAGTGCTAGGTCGCGCGGGAGCCGAAAACTCTACGAGCAGTACTTC. Its protein product is CSARSRGSRKLYEQYF.

V and J are TRBV5-1 and TRBJ2-2; unclear D gene. Germline lookup yields CDR1 SGHRS and CDR2 YFSETQ. Deletions cut 3 bases from V and 0 bases from J, with 9 bases between. This CDR3 is built from 15 residues. CDR3 amino acids: CASSSGSPNTGELFF. For the CDR3, the DNA is TGCGCCAGCAGCTCGGGCAGCCCGAACACCGGGGAGCTGTTTTTT.

This clone was detected many times. The junction and the germline gene differ at one end; a read error may be behind it. Distinct nucleotide sequences in the sample also encode this CDR3. The chain uses TRBV19 and TRBJ2-2, with D possibly TRBD2 on 5 matching bases. Germline CDR1 and CDR2: LNHDA and SQIVND (reference sequence). This CDR3 comprises 14 residues. CDR3 region: CASSILETTGELFF. Written as DNA, the CDR3 is TGTGCCAGTAGTATTCTCGAAACCACCGGGGAGCTGTTTTTC. Full variable domain (outside the CDR3, taken from reference TRBV19 and TRBJ2-2): DGGITQSPKYLFRKEGQNVTLSCEQNLNHDAMYWYRQDPGQGLRLIYYSQIVNDFQKGDIAEGYSVSREKKESFPLTVTSAQKNPTAFYLCASSILETTGELFFGEGSRLTVL.

The sample holds many counts of this clone. This may arise from a read error, as a much more abundant clone is one base away. Other DNA sequences in the sample encode the same CDR3. The J gene is TRBJ2-2, the V gene TRBV28; 10 positions agree with TRBD2. Germline-derived CDR1 and CDR2 are MDHEN and SYDVKM. The CDR3 has 20 residues. V gave up 4 bases and J gave up 2 bases; unmatched junction bases: 16. CDR3 sequence: CASSSLLISGRTRNTGELFF. The CDR3, as DNA: TGTGCCAGCAGTTCCCTTCTTATTAGCGGGAGGACGAGAAACACCGGGGAGCTGTTTTTT.

Ten or more counts support this clone. This chain connects TRBV5-1 to TRBJ2-2, with TRBD2 matching 12 bases. The CDR3 is 16 residues long. V was clipped by 4 bases and J by 1 base; unmatched bases: 2. Germline V gene sequence: CDR1 SGHRS, CDR2 YFSETQ. CDR3 in amino acids: CASSPGLAGNTGELFF. For the CDR3, the DNA is TGCGCCAGCAGCCCGGGACTAGCGGGGAACACCGGGGAGCTGTTTTTT.

In this sample, this clone turned up many times. The chain recombines TRBV5-1 with TRBJ2-3, with 7 bases matching TRBD1. Germline V gene lookup returns CDR1 SGHRS and CDR2 YFSETQ. V dropped 1 base and J dropped 1; count of bases not matched to a gene: 3. The CDR3 has 15 residues. CDR3 region: CASSLQGVGTDTQYF. The CDR3 nucleotides are TGCGCCAGCAGCTTGCAGGGGGTTGGCACAGATACGCAGTATTTT.

For this clone: One end of the junction is discordant with germline, which a read error may explain. This chain joins TRBV28 and TRBJ2-7; the match to TRBD1 covers 8 bases. The CDR3 is 15 amino acids. CDR1 and CDR2 from the germline V gene are MDHEN and SYDVKM. CDR3 region: CASSSLRTGSGIWHF. The CDR3 DNA follows: TGTGCCAGCAGTTCCCTTCGGACAGGGTCAGGGATTTGGCACTTC.

This clone was seen ten or more times. The rearrangement joins TRBV7-9 to TRBJ2-1, with a weak D call TRBD1 (8 bases). The CDR3 is 13 residues long. V lost 1 base and J 12 bases, leaving 13 bases between the germline ends. Germline V gene lookup returns CDR1 SEHNR and CDR2 FQNEAQ (reference sequence). The CDR3 loop is CASSLGTGRGQFF. The CDR3 DNA sequence: TGTGCCAGCAGCTTAGGGACAGGGAGGGGGCAGTTCTTC.

This clone was seen ten or more times. This sequence joins TRBV7-9 and TRBJ2-3; no definite D call. V lost 6 bases to trimming and J lost 2 bases, with 12 bases between them. CDR3 length: 14 amino acids. CDR1 SEHNR and CDR2 FQNEAQ come from the germline V gene (reference sequence). The chain's CDR3 is CASSTAIDTDTQYF. CDR3 in DNA: TGTGCCAGCAGTACTGCGATAGACACAGATACGCAGTATTTT.

The table lists this clone with many counts. The V call is TRBV2, the J call TRBJ1-2, with D hard to call. Germline loops: CDR1 SNHLY, CDR2 FYNNEI. V shed 5 bases and J shed 3 bases, with 7 bases lying between them. CDR3 size: 12 residues. CDR3 in DNA: TGTGCCAGCAGTATAAGTGACTATGGCTACACCTTC. It translates to CASSISDYGYTF.

This clone was counted a single time. The J gene is TRBJ2-3, the V gene TRBV20-1; 13 bases are a match to TRBD2. The germline V gene encodes CDR1 DFQATT and CDR2 SNEGSKA (reference sequence). The CDR3 has 16 amino acids. V lost 6 bases and J lost 5; bases outside the gene matches: 11. The CDR3 DNA reads as TGCAGTGCAGCAACTAGCGGGAGGGCCGATGGAGATACGCAGTATTTT. This codes for CSAATSGRADGDTQYF.

This clone was seen repeatedly, ten times or more. The chain combines TRBV2 with TRBJ1-3, with a tentative D call TRBD1 (6 bases). V was shortened by 7 bases and J by 0 bases, with 10 bases between the two germline ends. Germline values: CDR1 SNHLY, CDR2 FYNNEI. This CDR3 region has 14 residues. The CDR3 here is CASTNRDSGNTIYF. In nucleotides, the CDR3 is TGTGCCAGCACCAACAGGGACTCTGGAAACACCATATATTTT.

The gene calls are TRBV18 and TRBJ2-5, with 7 bases aligning to TRBD1. Trimming took 6 bases from V and 1 from J; bases not matched to a gene: 5. Germline CDR1 and CDR2: KGHSH and LQKENI. CDR3 length equals 14 residues. The CDR3 sequence: CASSIGQVQETQYF. As DNA, the CDR3 is TGTGCCAGCTCGATCGGACAGGTCCAAGAGACCCAGTACTTC.

This clone was counted only a few times. This rearrangement joins TRBV6-1 to TRBJ2-7; unclear D gene. CDR3 length equals 11 residues. The germline CDR1 and CDR2 sequences are MNHNS and SASEGT. V was pared by 2 bases and J by 6 bases, with 5 bases between. The CDR3 region is CASSELGEQYF. The DNA of the CDR3 is TGTGCCAGCAGTGAACTTGGCGAGCAGTACTTC.

The chain is built from TRBV20-1 and TRBJ1-3, with 8 bases fitting TRBD1. The germline V gene encodes CDR1 DFQATT and CDR2 SNEGSKA (reference sequence). J was trimmed by 6 bases and V by 3 bases; bases with no gene match: 7. This CDR3 comprises 14 residues. The CDR3, as DNA: TGCAGTGCTAGGGAGGGACAGGTTTTAAACACCATATATTTT. It is translated as CSAREGQVLNTIYF.